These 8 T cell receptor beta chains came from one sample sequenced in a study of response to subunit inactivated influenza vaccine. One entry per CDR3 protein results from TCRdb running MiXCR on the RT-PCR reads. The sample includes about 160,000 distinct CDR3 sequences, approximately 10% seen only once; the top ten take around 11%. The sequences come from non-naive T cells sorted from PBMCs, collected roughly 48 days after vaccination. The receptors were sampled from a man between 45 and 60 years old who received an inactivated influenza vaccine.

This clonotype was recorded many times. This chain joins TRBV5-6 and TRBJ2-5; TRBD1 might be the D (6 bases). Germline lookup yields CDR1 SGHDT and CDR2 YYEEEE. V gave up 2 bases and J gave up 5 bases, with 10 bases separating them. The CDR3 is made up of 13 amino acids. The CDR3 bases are TGTGCCAGCAGCTTCTCCAGGGGTGAGACCCAGTACTTC. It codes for CASSFSRGETQYF.

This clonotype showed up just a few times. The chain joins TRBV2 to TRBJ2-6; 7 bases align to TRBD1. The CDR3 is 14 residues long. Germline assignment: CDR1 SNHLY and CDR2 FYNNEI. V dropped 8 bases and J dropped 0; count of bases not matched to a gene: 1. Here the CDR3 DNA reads TGTGCCAGCGGGACAGCCTCTGGGGCCAACGTCCTGACTTTC. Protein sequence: CASGTASGANVLTF.

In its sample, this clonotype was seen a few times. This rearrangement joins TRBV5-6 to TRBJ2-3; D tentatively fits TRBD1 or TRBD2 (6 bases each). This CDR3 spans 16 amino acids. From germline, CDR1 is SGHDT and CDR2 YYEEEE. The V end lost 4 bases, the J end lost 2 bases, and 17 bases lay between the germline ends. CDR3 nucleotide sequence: TGTGCCAGCAGCGATTGGGGGGCTTCCTTCACAGATACGCAGTATTTT. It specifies CASSDWGASFTDTQYF.

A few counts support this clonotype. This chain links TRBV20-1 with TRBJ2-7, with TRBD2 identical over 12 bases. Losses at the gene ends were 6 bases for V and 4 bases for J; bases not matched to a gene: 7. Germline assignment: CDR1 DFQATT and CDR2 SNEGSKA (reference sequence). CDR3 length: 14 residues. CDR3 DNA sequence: TGCAGTGCCCTCCGGACTAGCGGGAAGTACGAGCAGTACTTC. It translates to CSALRTSGKYEQYF.

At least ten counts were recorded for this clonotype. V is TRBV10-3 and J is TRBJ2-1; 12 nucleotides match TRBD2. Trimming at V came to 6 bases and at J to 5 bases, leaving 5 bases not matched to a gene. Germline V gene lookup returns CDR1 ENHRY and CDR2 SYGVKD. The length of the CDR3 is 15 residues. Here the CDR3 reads CAISRLAGVDNEQFF. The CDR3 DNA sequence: TGTGCCATCAGCCGACTAGCGGGAGTTGACAATGAGCAGTTCTTC.

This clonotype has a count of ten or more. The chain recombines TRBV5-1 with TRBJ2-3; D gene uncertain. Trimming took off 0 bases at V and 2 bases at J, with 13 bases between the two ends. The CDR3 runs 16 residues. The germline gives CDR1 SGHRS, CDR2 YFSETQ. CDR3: CASSLGQPYATDTQYF. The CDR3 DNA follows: TGCGCCAGCAGCTTGGGACAACCGTACGCCACAGATACGCAGTATTTT.

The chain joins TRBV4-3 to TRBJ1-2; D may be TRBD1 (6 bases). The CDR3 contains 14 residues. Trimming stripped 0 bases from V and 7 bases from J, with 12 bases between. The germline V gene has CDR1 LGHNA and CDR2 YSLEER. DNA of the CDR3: TGCGCCAGCAGCCAAGATTGGACAGTAGGTGGCTACACCTTC. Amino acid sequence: CASSQDWTVGGYTF.

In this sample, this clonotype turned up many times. For the CDR3, the DNA is TGCGCCAGCAGCCCCCGGACAGGGGCAAACACCGGGGAGCTGTTTTTT. This translates into CASSPRTGANTGELFF. This chain links TRBV5-1 with TRBJ2-2, with TRBD1 matching 9 bases. After removal of 4 bases from V and 2 bases from J, the junction contained 6 bases not matched to a gene. CDR1 SGHRS and CDR2 YFSETQ come from the germline V gene. The CDR3 has 16 residues.